This TCR beta chain emerged from a study of human CD4 T cells and Enterobacteriaceae. Per the germline V gene, CDR1 is MGHRA and CDR2 is YSYEKL. The CDR3 covers 18 residues. The V gene lost 0 bases and the J gene lost 0 bases, with 15 bases spanning the gap. For this clone: Its antigen is unknown.

TCRdb's table, derived via immunoSEQ multiplex PCR, lists solely in-frame clones and lacks some. Found here are some 26,000 clones, roughly 80% of them singletons; the top ten hold around 1%. Findings and limits, study-wide: Ex vivo, broadly cross-reactive clonotypes appeared more expanded than specific ones. Matching to same-donor CFSE-low cultures alone inferred ex vivo clonotype reactivity.

All CD4+ cells other than CD45RA+CCR7+CD95- naive cells were sorted as memory, over 98% pure. Positive selection with CD4 and CD14 microbeads isolated CD4+ T cells and monocytes. CD8+, CD14+, CD16+, CD56+, CD19+ and CD25-bright cells were excluded before sorting. The J gene is TRBJ1-3, the V gene TRBV4-1, with D possibly TRBD1 on 5 matching bases. This TCR came from a human donor in good health. Sequences were obtained from memory CD4+ T cells from blood. The CDR3 loop is CASSQDRAGSGSGNTIYF. CDR3 DNA sequence: TGCGCCAGCAGCCAAGATCGGGCAGGGAGCGGCTCTGGAAACACCATATATTTT.